These 27 T cell receptor beta chains came from one sample sequenced in a study of blood T cells in healthy people across ages. The authors ran a second PCR of about 6 to 11 cycles using a sample-barcoded 5' primer and a J-beta primer mix. MiXCR was run by TCRdb on the 5' RACE reads, yielding one entry per CDR3 protein. The repertoire holds 1.5 million to 2 million distinct CDR3 sequences, with just under 50% as singletons. The sample taken for sequencing was blood. These receptors all come from a woman in her thirties or forties in good health.

This clonotype was counted a few times. The chain links TRBV20-1 to TRBJ1-2; D perhaps matches TRBD1 (5 bases). CDR1 DFQATT and CDR2 SNEGSKA come from the germline V gene (reference sequence). The CDR3 consists of 12 residues. V was trimmed by 2 bases and J by 10 bases, leaving 14 bases between them. CDR3 DNA sequence: TGCAGTGCTAGATTAGGGGATTCAGACTACACCTTC. This gives the protein CSARLGDSDYTF.

In its sample, this clonotype was seen a few times. V usage is TRBV24-1 and J usage is TRBJ1-2; D gene ambiguous. The germline V gene encodes CDR1 KGHDR and CDR2 SFDVKD. V lost 10 bases to trimming and J lost 5 bases, with 16 bases between them. The CDR3 consists of 13 residues. The CDR3 region has the DNA TGTGCCACGGGCGAGCAGTTCCCTTATGGCTACACCTTC. It is translated as CATGEQFPYGYTF.

This clonotype has only one observation. This chain uses TRBV7-2 with TRBJ2-1; perhaps TRBD1 as D (6 bases). Germline lookup yields CDR1 SGHTA and CDR2 FQGNSA. The ends were cut back, 1 base at V and 10 bases at J, with 26 bases in the middle. This CDR3 comprises 18 residues. CDR3 sequence reads: CASSLGGGNPGAQGEQFF. The CDR3 nucleotides are TGTGCCAGCAGCTTAGGGGGTGGCAACCCAGGGGCGCAGGGGGAGCAGTTCTTC.

As regards this clonotype: One junction end disagrees with the germline gene, perhaps due to a read error. The rearrangement uses TRBV18 and TRBJ1-5, with D possibly being TRBD1 (5 bases). The CDR3 has 13 residues. The germline gives CDR1 KGHSH, CDR2 LQKENI. DNA for the CDR3: TGTGCCACCCTCCAGGGTAGCAGTCAGCCCCAGCATTTT. It codes for CATLQGSSQPQHF. Supplemented by reference TRBV18 and TRBJ1-5, the full variable domain reads NAGVMQNPRHLVRRRGQEARLRCSPMKGHSHVYWYRQLPEEGLKFMVYLQKENIIDESGMPKERFSAEFPKEGPSILRIQQVVRGDSAAYFCATLQGSSQPQHFGDGTRLSIL.

This clonotype has just a few counts. The chain couples TRBV6-2 or TRBV6-3 to TRBJ2-7; D gene ambiguous. The CDR3 consists of 14 residues. V lost 3 bases and J 7 bases, leaving 16 bases between the germline ends. Germline-derived CDR1 and CDR2 are MNHEY and SVGEGT. The CDR3 loop is CASSYRPGYDEQYF. In nucleotides, the CDR3 is TGTGCCAGCAGTTATAGACCTGGGTACGATGAGCAGTACTTC.

This rearrangement joins TRBV28 to TRBJ2-7; 7 nucleotides line up with TRBD1. The germline CDR1 and CDR2 sequences are MDHEN and SYDVKM. The CDR3 is 15 residues long. With V trimmed by 2 bases and J by 3 bases, 7 bases remained unmatched. Here the CDR3 reads CASSLPGQRIYEQYF. CDR3 bases: TGTGCCAGCAGTTTACCGGGACAGCGGATCTACGAGCAGTACTTC.

The rearrangement joins TRBV20-1 to TRBJ2-5; maybe TRBD1 (5 bases). The J call may not be correct, given that the DNA end is closer to TRBJ2-7. The CDR3 is 13 amino acids. Per the germline V gene, CDR1 is DFQATT and CDR2 is SNEGSKA (reference sequence). The CDR3 DNA sequence: TGCAGTGCTAGGGGGCAGGAAGCCTACGAGCAGTACTTC. Its protein is CSARGQEAYEQYF.

A few counts support this clonotype. This sequence joins TRBV11-2 and TRBJ2-1; TRBD1 agrees at 7 bases. V lost 2 bases to trimming and J lost 4 bases; unmatched junction nucleotides: 5. CDR1 and CDR2 (germline): SGHAT, FQNNGV. CDR3 length: 15 amino acids. CDR3 in amino acids: CASSLYRDRYNEQFF. The CDR3 nucleotides are TGTGCCAGCAGCTTATATCGGGACAGATACAATGAGCAGTTCTTC.

The rearrangement links TRBV20-1 to TRBJ2-3; the D call may be TRBD1 or TRBD2 (6 bases each). CDR3 length: 15 amino acids. Germline V gene sequence: CDR1 DFQATT, CDR2 SNEGSKA (reference sequence). With 3 bases removed from V and 0 bases from J, the gap between germline ends came to 13 bases. The CDR3 DNA reads TGCAGTGCTAGGTTGTTCGGGGGCAGCACAGATACGCAGTATTTT. Its translation is CSARLFGGSTDTQYF.

J is TRBJ2-6 and V is TRBV5-6, with D possibly TRBD2 on 5 matching bases. Trimming left V 2 bases short and J 2 bases short, with 8 bases between. CDR1 SGHDT and CDR2 YYEEEE come from the germline V gene. The CDR3 is 15 amino acids. The CDR3 bases are TGTGCCAGCAGCTTATGGACTCCTGGGGCCAACGTCCTGACTTTC. Protein sequence: CASSLWTPGANVLTF.

This clonotype has just a few counts. The chain has TRBV20-1 and TRBJ1-6; 7 nucleotides line up with TRBD1. The germline gives CDR1 DFQATT, CDR2 SNEGSKA (reference sequence). This CDR3 is 16 amino acids long. J lost 7 bases, V lost 0 bases, and 9 bases had no gene match. The CDR3 spells CSARDGSDRVNSPLHF. Written as DNA, the CDR3 is TGCAGTGCTAGAGATGGAAGTGACAGGGTGAATTCACCCCTCCACTTT.

V gene TRBV5-1 combines with J gene TRBJ1-1, with 7 bases lining up with TRBD1. Germline values: CDR1 SGHRS, CDR2 YFSETQ. Trimming at V came to 4 bases and at J to 7 bases, leaving 10 bases not matched to a gene. CDR3 length equals 14 residues. The CDR3 is CASSIRTGVLEAFF. The CDR3 DNA reads as TGCGCCAGCAGCATCCGGACAGGTGTGCTTGAAGCTTTCTTT.

V is TRBV6-5 and J is TRBJ2-1; 10 nucleotides agree with TRBD2. From germline, CDR1 is MNHEY and CDR2 SVGAGI. V was clipped by 1 base and J by 8 bases; unmatched bases: 8. CDR3 length: 16 amino acids. CDR3: CASSYYQRGGGDEQFF. DNA for the CDR3: TGTGCCAGCAGTTACTACCAGCGGGGGGGCGGGGATGAGCAGTTCTTC.

The genes are TRBV9 and TRBJ2-5; TRBD1 matches 12 bases. The J segment lost 3 bases and the V segment lost 0 bases, leaving 6 bases of the junction unmatched. Germline V CDR1 and CDR2: SGDLS, YYNGEE. CDR3 size: 17 residues. The CDR3 DNA follows: TGTGCCAGCAGCGTAGACCGGGACAGGGGGCGCGAAGAGACCCAGTACTTC. Its translation: CASSVDRDRGREETQYF.

The V and J genes are TRBV10-3 and TRBJ2-4, with D maybe TRBD2 (6 bases). Matching the DNA end better, TRBJ2-7 makes the J call doubtful. Germline assignment: CDR1 ENHRY and CDR2 SYGVKD. The CDR3 runs 12 residues. The CDR3 DNA follows: TGTGCCATCAGTGATGGGACTCACGAGCAGTACTTC. This gives the protein CAISDGTHEQYF.

The chain combines TRBV20-1 with TRBJ2-1; tentative D call: TRBD2 (6 bases). Per germline, CDR1 DFQATT and CDR2 SNEGSKA (reference sequence). The CDR3 spans 14 residues. V was cut by 1 base and J by 6 bases, with 13 bases left in between. In DNA, the CDR3 is TGCAGTGCTAGAGTGGCGACTAGATCCAATGAGCAGTTCTTC. This translates into CSARVATRSNEQFF.

For this clonotype: A junction end diverges from the germline sequence, so it may reflect a read error. The chain recombines TRBV27 with TRBJ2-5; TRBD2 matches at 13 bases. This CDR3 is 18 amino acids long. Germline V CDR1 and CDR2: MNHEY, SMNVEV (reference sequence). In nucleotides, the CDR3 is TGTGCCGGCAGTTTCTTTGGGACTAGCGGGGATTTCTCGGGGACCCAGTACTTC. Encoded protein: CAGSFFGTSGDFSGTQYF.

In its sample, this clonotype was seen once. The CDR3 DNA reads TGTGCCAGCAGTTACGAAGGGCTAGTGCTCACAGATACGCAGTATTTT. Translated, it gives CASSYEGLVLTDTQYF. The chain recombines TRBV6-2 or TRBV6-3 with TRBJ2-3; D is uncertain. Per germline, CDR1 MNHEY and CDR2 SVGEGT. Trimming left V 2 bases short and J 2 bases short, with 14 bases between. The CDR3 is 16 residues long.

A remark on this clonotype: This may stem from a read error, because a much larger clone lies one nucleotide away. The gene calls are TRBV7-2 and TRBJ2-5; D is perhaps TRBD1 (5 bases). The J call may not be correct, given that the DNA end is closer to TRBJ2-7. The germline V gene encodes CDR1 SGHTA and CDR2 FQGNSA. The CDR3 runs 14 residues. The CDR3 DNA is TGTGCCGGCAGCTATGGGGCAGGGCCCTACGAGCAGTACTTC. It codes for CAGSYGAGPYEQYF.

V gene TRBV6-5 combines with J gene TRBJ1-6; TRBD1 aligns across 8 bases. Germline lookup yields CDR1 MNHEY and CDR2 SVGAGI. J gave up 8 bases and V 2 bases, and 14 bases lay outside the gene matches. The CDR3 contains 18 residues. CDR3 residues: CASSYGSRGRVQDSPLHF. The CDR3 bases are TGTGCCAGCAGTTACGGTTCCAGGGGGCGGGTTCAGGATTCACCCCTCCACTTT.

This clonotype was seen once. The chain couples TRBV6-2 or TRBV6-3 to TRBJ1-5; D call uncertain. CDR1 and CDR2 (germline): MNHEY, SVGEGT. V was trimmed by 2 bases and J by 7 bases, leaving 24 bases between them. This CDR3 is built from 18 residues. The CDR3 region has the DNA TGTGCCAGCAGTTACCAGAATTTAGGCGTGGGGTCGGGACAGCCCCAGCATTTT. It is translated as CASSYQNLGVGSGQPQHF.

The chain uses TRBV18 and TRBJ2-3, with a possible D match to TRBD2 (6 bases). Germline V gene data show CDR1 as KGHSH and CDR2 as LQKENI. Trimming shortened V by 3 bases and J by 6 bases, and 13 bases separated the two germline ends. The CDR3 is 14 amino acids. CDR3 sequence reads: CASSPGLPQDTQYF. Written as DNA, the CDR3 is TGTGCCAGCTCACCGGGACTCCCCCAGGATACGCAGTATTTT.

This chain joins TRBV5-1 and TRBJ2-5; perhaps TRBD1 as D (6 bases). The J call may be faulty, since TRBJ2-7 better matches the DNA end. The CDR3 sequence is 16 residues long. The germline CDR1 and CDR2 sequences are SGHRS and YFSETQ. The CDR3 region is CASSLGKTGYPYEQYF. CDR3 in DNA: TGCGCCAGCAGCTTAGGAAAGACAGGATACCCCTACGAGCAGTACTTC.

To note about this clonotype: A read error is possible here, since a much larger clone lies one base away. This chain uses TRBV29-1 with TRBJ2-1, with 11 positions matching TRBD1. This CDR3 comprises 15 residues. V gave up 7 bases and J gave up 3 bases; unmatched junction bases: 8. The germline gives CDR1 SQVTM, CDR2 ANQGSEA. CDR3 sequence reads: CSAGGGQGGYNEQFF. CDR3 sequence (DNA): TGCAGCGCAGGGGGGGGACAGGGGGGCTACAATGAGCAGTTCTTC.

This chain uses TRBV5-1 with TRBJ2-1; 12 nucleotides line up with TRBD1. The germline CDR1 and CDR2 sequences are SGHRS and YFSETQ. Unmatched junction bases numbered 11, after V lost 4 bases and J lost 9 bases. The CDR3 consists of 16 residues. CDR3 in DNA: TGCGCCAGCAGCATCAACAGGGACAGGGGGCGAGGTGAGCAGTTCTTC. This encodes CASSINRDRGRGEQFF.

The rearrangement joins TRBV29-1 to TRBJ1-2; D remains unclear. The CDR3 spans 12 residues. Germline assignment: CDR1 SQVTM and CDR2 ANQGSEA. Trimming stripped 2 bases from V and 5 bases from J, with 9 bases between. The CDR3 loop reads CSVEWVAYGYTF. CDR3 DNA sequence: TGCAGCGTTGAATGGGTGGCGTATGGCTACACCTTC.

A remark on this clonotype: At one end the junction does not follow the germline gene, possibly because of a read error. The chain is built from TRBV5-1 and TRBJ2-1; tentatively, D is TRBD2 (6 bases). There are 15 residues in the CDR3. CDR1 SGHRS and CDR2 YFSETQ come from the germline V gene. CDR3: CASSWELAKYNEQSF. CDR3 DNA sequence: TGCGCCAGCAGCTGGGAACTAGCAAAGTACAATGAGCAGTCCTTC.